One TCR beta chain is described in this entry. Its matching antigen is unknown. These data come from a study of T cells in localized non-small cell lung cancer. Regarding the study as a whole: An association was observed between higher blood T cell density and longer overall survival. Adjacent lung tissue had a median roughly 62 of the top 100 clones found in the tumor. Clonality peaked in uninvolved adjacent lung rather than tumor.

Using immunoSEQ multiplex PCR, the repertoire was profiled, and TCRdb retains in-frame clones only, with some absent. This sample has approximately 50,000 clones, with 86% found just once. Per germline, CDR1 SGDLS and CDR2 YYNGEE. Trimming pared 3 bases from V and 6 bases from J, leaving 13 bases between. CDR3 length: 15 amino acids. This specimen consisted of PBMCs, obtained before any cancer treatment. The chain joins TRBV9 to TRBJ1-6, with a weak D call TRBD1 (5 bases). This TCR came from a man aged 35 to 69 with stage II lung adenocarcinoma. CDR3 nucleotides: TGTGCCAGCAGCGAAGACTGGGGGACTAATTCACCCCTCCACTTT. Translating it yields CASSEDWGTNSPLHF.